Presented here are 17 T cell receptor beta chains from one specimen sequenced in a study of T cells in Graves' hyperthyroidism and ophthalmopathy. There were TCR beta CDR3 regions amplified from RNA transcripts. First-round RT-PCR of the TCR CDR3 relied on the HTBI primer set. TCRdb reprocessed the multiplex PCR reads with MiXCR, giving one entry per CDR3 protein. The data hold just under 750,000 distinct CDR3 sequences, with 35% observed a single time. Sequencing input: blood. Receptors originate from a woman aged 40 to 50 with Graves' hyperthyroidism.

A remark on this clonotype: Since a much larger clone is just one base distant, this may be a read error. This sequence joins TRBV10-3 and TRBJ1-5; tentatively, D is TRBD1 (5 bases). Germline values: CDR1 ENHRY, CDR2 SYGVKD. The CDR3 consists of 13 residues. V was pared by 3 bases and J by 7 bases, with 10 bases between. The DNA for the CDR3 is TGTGCCATCAGTGACGCAGGGACCCAGCCCCAGCATTTT. Residues: CAISDAGTQPQHF.

V is TRBV20-1 and J is TRBJ2-7; the D is unclear. The CDR3 has 13 amino acids. CDR1 and CDR2 from the germline V gene are DFQATT and SNEGSKA (reference sequence). Trimming removed 6 bases at V and 1 base at J, with 13 bases between. CDR3 sequence: CSAPRTDSYEQYF. The CDR3 coding sequence is TGCAGTGCACCCCGGACCGATTCCTACGAGCAGTACTTC.

In this sample, this clonotype turned up a few times. This chain uses TRBV6-5 with TRBJ1-6; perhaps TRBD1 as D (5 bases). Trimming took 2 bases from V and 9 from J, leaving 17 bases between them. Germline-derived CDR1 and CDR2 are MNHEY and SVGAGI. This CDR3 region has 16 residues. The CDR3 DNA reads TGTGCCAGCAGTTACCAGATCCCACTTCAGGGTTCACCCCTCCACTTT. Amino acids: CASSYQIPLQGSPLHF.

This clonotype was recorded a few times. The V call is TRBV19, the J call TRBJ1-1, with D perhaps matching TRBD1 (6 bases). Looked up from germline, CDR1 is LNHDA and CDR2 is SQIVND (reference sequence). The CDR3 consists of 16 residues. Trimming took 2 bases from V and 4 from J, leaving 17 bases between them. DNA for the CDR3: TGTGCCAGTAGTATACCCCGACAAGGGGGGTTCACTGAAGCTTTCTTT. Residues: CASSIPRQGGFTEAFF.

This clonotype showed up just a few times. J is TRBJ1-2 and V is TRBV2; no definite D call. Germline V CDR1 and CDR2: SNHLY, FYNNEI. V was trimmed by 6 bases and J by 8 bases, leaving 13 bases between them. The CDR3 runs 12 residues. This CDR3 is CASSPDKIGYTF. The CDR3 bases are TGTGCCAGCAGCCCAGACAAGATCGGCTACACCTTC.

The sample holds many counts of this clonotype. V gene TRBV12-3 or TRBV12-4 combines with J gene TRBJ2-5; unclear D gene. V lost 6 bases and J lost 5, with 10 bases in between. This CDR3 is built from 12 residues. The DNA of the CDR3 is TGTGCCAGCAGCTATTCCCTCGAGACCCAGTACTTC. Residues: CASSYSLETQYF.

The genes are TRBV5-1 and TRBJ1-2, with D unclear. CDR1 SGHRS and CDR2 YFSETQ come from the germline V gene. The CDR3 has 16 amino acids. V was cut by 0 bases and J by 2 bases, with 14 bases left in between. The CDR3 nucleotides are TGCGCCAGCAGCTTGGGCGAGCGGACGGACAACTATGGCTACACCTTC. Its protein product is CASSLGERTDNYGYTF. Variable domain in full (rest from reference TRBV5-1 and TRBJ1-2): KAGVTQTPRYLIKTRGQQVTLSCSPISGHRSVSWYQQTPGQGLQFLFEYFSETQRNKGNFPGRFSGRQFSNSRSEMNVSTLELGDSALYLCASSLGERTDNYGYTFGSGTRLTVV.

Points on this clonotype: A much larger clone differs by one base, so this may be a read error. The J gene is TRBJ1-2, the V gene TRBV5-6; D unresolved. The CDR3 is 14 amino acids. The germline gives CDR1 SGHDT, CDR2 YYEEEE. CDR3 bases: TGTGCCGGCAGCTTGGAACTCAGACCTTATGGCTACACCTTC. The encoded protein is CAGSLELRPYGYTF.

This clonotype was observed many times. Germline and junction disagree at one end, which may indicate a read error. The chain recombines TRBV7-7 with TRBJ2-2; D remains ambiguous. The germline V gene encodes CDR1 SSHAT and CDR2 FNYEAQ (reference sequence). The CDR3 contains 13 residues. The CDR3 sequence is CASSPSPGRELFF. CDR3 DNA: TGTGCTAGCAGCCCCTCCCCGGGCCGGGAGCTGTTTTTT.

The chain uses TRBV6-5 and TRBJ1-1; 8 bases line up with TRBD1. This CDR3 contains 15 residues. Trimming cost V 7 bases and J 5 bases; bases outside gene matches: 12. From germline, CDR1 is MNHEY and CDR2 SVGAGI. The CDR3 protein is CASIRTTGGLTEAFF. CDR3 DNA sequence: TGTGCCAGCATCCGAACTACAGGGGGATTAACTGAAGCTTTCTTT.

This chain joins TRBV20-1 and TRBJ1-3; D gene unclear. CDR1 and CDR2 from the germline V gene are DFQATT and SNEGSKA (reference sequence). Trimming took off 6 bases at V and 0 bases at J, with 12 bases between the two ends. The CDR3 has 14 amino acids. The CDR3 region is CSAGDPSSGNTIYF. CDR3 bases: TGCAGTGCCGGAGATCCCAGCTCTGGAAACACCATATATTTT.

V usage is TRBV30 and J usage is TRBJ2-5; 10 bases fit TRBD1. In germline, CDR1 is GTSNPN, CDR2 SVGIG (reference sequence). The CDR3 extends over 14 amino acids. V trimming: 4 bases; J trimming: 4 bases; junction bases outside the gene matches: 6. This chain's CDR3 is CAWKGQGSGETQYF. CDR3 in DNA: TGTGCCTGGAAGGGACAGGGGTCCGGAGAGACCCAGTACTTC.

This clonotype has ten or more counts. The chain joins TRBV12-3 or TRBV12-4 to TRBJ1-5, with 10 bases aligning to TRBD1. The V and J ends lost 3 bases and 10 bases, in that order; junction bases with no gene match: 9. This CDR3 contains 15 residues. CDR3 bases: TGTGCCAGCAGTTTCGGGACAGGGGTTATCAGCCCCCAGCATTTT. Translating it yields CASSFGTGVISPQHF.

The chain carries TRBV27 and TRBJ2-6; D unresolved. Germline CDR1 MNHEY, CDR2 SMNVEV (reference sequence). The CDR3 extends over 15 amino acids. Trimming shortened V by 0 bases and J by 2 bases, and 5 bases separated the two germline ends. CDR3 in DNA: TGTGCCAGCAGTTTATCAGCAACTGGGGCCAACGTCCTGACTTTC. It translates to CASSLSATGANVLTF.

This chain links TRBV7-9 with TRBJ1-3; possibly TRBD1 for D (6 bases). Germline CDR1 and CDR2: SEHNR and FQNEAQ (reference sequence). The germline V and J ends were trimmed by 5 bases and 6 bases, with 26 bases remaining between them. The CDR3 consists of 18 residues. This chain's CDR3 is CASSQGPPGGALENTIYF. CDR3 DNA sequence: TGTGCCAGCAGCCAGGGTCCCCCCGGGGGCGCGTTGGAAAACACCATATATTTT.

This clonotype was counted at least ten times. The chain links TRBV10-3 to TRBJ2-5; TRBD2 matches at 8 bases. The CDR3 covers 16 residues. Germline loops: CDR1 ENHRY, CDR2 SYGVKD. With 2 bases clipped from V and 1 base from J, the junction kept 6 bases outside the gene matches. CDR3 in amino acids: CAISERGTSGQETQYF. The DNA for the CDR3 is TGTGCCATCAGTGAGAGGGGAACTAGCGGCCAAGAGACCCAGTACTTC.

J is TRBJ2-5 and V is TRBV20-1; 8 bases match TRBD2. The CDR3 is 15 residues long. CDR1 is DFQATT and CDR2 is SNEGSKA in the germline V gene (reference sequence). Unmatched junction bases numbered 10, after V lost 3 bases and J lost 4 bases. CDR3 in amino acids: CSARSAGGNGETQYF. The CDR3 DNA follows: TGCAGTGCTAGGTCCGCGGGGGGCAACGGAGAGACCCAGTACTTC.